This entry features one T cell receptor beta chain sequence. The data are from a study of blood T cell repertoires in COVID-19. Study as a whole: Specimens from acute and convalescent COVID-19 originated in the United States, Italy and Spain. The analysed material was cDNA or gDNA that came from T cells, B-cell-depleted T cells, or PBMCs.

Source study methods: Nucleated cell counts were estimated from reference gene primer amplification. Generated by immunoSEQ multiplex PCR, the TCRdb table keeps only in-frame clones and is missing some. V and J calls plus clone size are reproduced from that table; the DNA served to infer D and trimming. Of 300,000 to 400,000 clones listed, 91% are singletons. V lost 5 bases and J lost 0; bases outside the gene matches: 3. This CDR3 is built from 14 residues. Germline values: CDR1 SGHNT, CDR2 YENEEA. The origin of this receptor is a woman aged 18-29 years who had recovered from COVID-19. The specimen sequenced was peripheral blood. This chain uses TRBV11-3 with TRBJ2-5; 7 bases agree with TRBD2. The CDR3 reads CASSRGLDQETQYF. In DNA, the CDR3 is TGTGCCAGCAGCCGCGGACTAGACCAAGAGACCCAGTACTTC.